The clone carrying this T cell receptor (beta chain) is classed as medium-sized. This specimen comes from a study of immune characterization of retroperitoneal liposarcoma. The CDR3 sequence is 17 residues long. CDR1 is MNHEY, CDR2 SMNVEV, per germline (reference sequence). V lost 2 bases, J lost 1 base, and 16 bases lay in between. TCRdb reprocessed the PCR reads with MiXCR, giving one entry per CDR3 protein. This table has around 2,000 distinct CDR3 sequences, less than 30% appearing once. Source material: tumor tissue. This chain links TRBV27 with TRBJ2-3, with D unresolved. The sequence derives from a female donor with retroperitoneal liposarcoma. Here the CDR3 DNA reads TGTGCCAGCAGTTTAAGGCCGCTGGGATGGGGCACAGATACGCAGTATTTT. Its protein product is CASSLRPLGWGTDTQYF.